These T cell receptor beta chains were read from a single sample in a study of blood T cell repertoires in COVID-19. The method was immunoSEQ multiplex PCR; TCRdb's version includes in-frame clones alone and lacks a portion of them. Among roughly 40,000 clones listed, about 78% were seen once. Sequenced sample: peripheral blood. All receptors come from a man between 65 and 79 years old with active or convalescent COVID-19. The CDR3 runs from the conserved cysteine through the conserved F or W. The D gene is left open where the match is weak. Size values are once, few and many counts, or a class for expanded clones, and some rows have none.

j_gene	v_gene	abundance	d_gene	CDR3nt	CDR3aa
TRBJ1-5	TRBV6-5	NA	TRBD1	TGTGCCAGCAGTCCCCCCTTAGGGGGCGGTCAGCCCCAGCATTTT	CASSPPLGGGQPQHF
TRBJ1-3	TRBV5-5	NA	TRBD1	TGTGCCAGCAGCCTAGCCACGGGACAGGGGGATGGGACCATATATTTT	CASSLATGQGDGTIYF
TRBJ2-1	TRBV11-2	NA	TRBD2	TGTGCCAGCGGAGCACGCGGGGGGCTCTACAATGAGCAGTTCTTC	CASGARGGLYNEQFF
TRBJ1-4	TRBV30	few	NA	TGTGCCTGGAGTAACCCACAGGGAAATGAAAAACTGTTTTTT	CAWSNPQGNEKLFF
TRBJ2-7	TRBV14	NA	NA	TGTGCCAGCAGCCAAGGGCGGGGCCACTCCTACGAGCAGTACTTC	CASSQGRGHSYEQYF
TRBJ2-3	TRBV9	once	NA	TGTGCCAGCAGCGTAGAGGCGGACACCCGGAGCACAGATACGCAGTATTTT	CASSVEADTRSTDTQYF
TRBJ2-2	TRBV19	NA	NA	TGTGCCAGTATTCCAGCGCACAACACCGGGGAGCTGTTTTTT	CASIPAHNTGELFF
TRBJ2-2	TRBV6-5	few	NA	TGTGCCAGCAGCGCCCCCAGGGGGGTCGGGGAGCTGTTTTTT	CASSAPRGVGELFF
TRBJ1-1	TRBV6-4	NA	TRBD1	TGTGCCAGCAGAGCACCGGGACAGGGTGAAGCTTTCTTT	CASRAPGQGEAFF
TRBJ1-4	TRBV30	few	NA	TGTGCCTGGAGTGTCCTGCGTGAAAAACTGTTTTTT	CAWSVLREKLFF
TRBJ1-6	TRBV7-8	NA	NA	TGTGCCAGCAGCTTAGGACCCAGGCTCCCCCTCCACTTT	CASSLGPRLPLHF
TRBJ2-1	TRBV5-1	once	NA	TGCGCCAGCAGCTTCGACAGACCATACAATGAGCAGTTCTTC	CASSFDRPYNEQFF
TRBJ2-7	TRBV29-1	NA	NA	TGCAGCGGCCAAACAGGGAACTCCTACGAGCAGTACTTC	CSGQTGNSYEQYF
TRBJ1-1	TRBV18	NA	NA	TGTGCCAGCTCACCTGGTTCTGCGGCTGAAGCTTTCTTT	CASSPGSAAEAFF
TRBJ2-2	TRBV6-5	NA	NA	TGTGCCAGCAGAATAGAGGACTTTGTCGGGGAGCTGTTTTTT	CASRIEDFVGELFF
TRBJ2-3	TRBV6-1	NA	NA	TGTGCCAGCAGTGAGAAGGGAGGCACAGATACGCAGTATTTT	CASSEKGGTDTQYF
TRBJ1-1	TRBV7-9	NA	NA	TGTGCCAGCAGCTTAGTTCCGGGTGAAGCTTTCTTT	CASSLVPGEAFF
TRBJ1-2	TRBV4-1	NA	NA	TGCGCCAGCAGCCAACCCTCAGGGATGACTGGCGGTGGCTACACCTTC	CASSQPSGMTGGGYTF
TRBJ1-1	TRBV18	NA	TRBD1	TGTGCCAGCTCACCACCCGGGACAGGGTCCGCTGAAGCTTTCTTT	CASSPPGTGSAEAFF
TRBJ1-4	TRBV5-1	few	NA	TGCGCCAGCAGCTTATCCCTGGGGGAGGAGGAAAAACTGTTTTTT	CASSLSLGEEEKLFF
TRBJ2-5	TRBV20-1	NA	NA	TGCAGTGCTAGTAAGAGAACAGGGCAAGAGACCCAGTACTTC	CSASKRTGQETQYF
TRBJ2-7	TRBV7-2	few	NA	TGTGCCAGCAGCATGGACAGATACGAGCAGTACTTC	CASSMDRYEQYF
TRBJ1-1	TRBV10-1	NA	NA	TGCGCCAGCAGTGGACAGGTGGACACTGAAGCTTTCTTT	CASSGQVDTEAFF
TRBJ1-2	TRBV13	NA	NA	TGTGCCAGCAGCCGCCGACAGACCCACTCTGGCTACACCTTC	CASSRRQTHSGYTF
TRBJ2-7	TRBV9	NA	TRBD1	TGTGCCAGCAGCGTAGCCGGGACAGGGAGCTCCTACGAGCAGTACTTC	CASSVAGTGSSYEQYF
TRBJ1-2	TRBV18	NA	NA	TGTGCCAGCTCACCACTGTACGGACAGAAAGCTAACTATGGCTACACCTTC	CASSPLYGQKANYGYTF
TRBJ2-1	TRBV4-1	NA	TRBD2	TGCGCCAGCAGCCACATGGGACTAGCGAGCGAGCAGTTCTTC	CASSHMGLASEQFF
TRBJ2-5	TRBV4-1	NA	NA	TGCGCCAGCAGCCAGAACTGGGAGACCCAGTACTTC	CASSQNWETQYF
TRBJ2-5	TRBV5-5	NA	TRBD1	TGTGCCAGCAGCCCGGGACAGGGAGAGACCCAGTACTTC	CASSPGQGETQYF
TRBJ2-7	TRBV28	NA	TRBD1	TGTGCCAGCAGTTTAGGCAGGGGGCACGAGCAGTACTTC	CASSLGRGHEQYF
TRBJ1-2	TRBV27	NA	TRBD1	TGTGCCAGCAGACCCTTGGGACAGCCAAACGACTATGGCTACACCTTC	CASRPLGQPNDYGYTF
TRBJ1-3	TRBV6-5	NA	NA	TGTGCCATTGGTGGAGATCCTGGAAACACCATATATTTT	CAIGGDPGNTIYF
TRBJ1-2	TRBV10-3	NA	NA	TGTGCCATCACACCATCCACAGGGAATGGCTACACCTTC	CAITPSTGNGYTF
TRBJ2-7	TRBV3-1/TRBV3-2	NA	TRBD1	TGTGCCAGCAGCCCGCCGGGACAGGCCCACGAGCAGTACTTC	CASSPPGQAHEQYF
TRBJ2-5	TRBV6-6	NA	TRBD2	TGTGCCAGCAGGAAACTAGCGGGGGGGCAAGAGACCCAGTACTTC	CASRKLAGGQETQYF